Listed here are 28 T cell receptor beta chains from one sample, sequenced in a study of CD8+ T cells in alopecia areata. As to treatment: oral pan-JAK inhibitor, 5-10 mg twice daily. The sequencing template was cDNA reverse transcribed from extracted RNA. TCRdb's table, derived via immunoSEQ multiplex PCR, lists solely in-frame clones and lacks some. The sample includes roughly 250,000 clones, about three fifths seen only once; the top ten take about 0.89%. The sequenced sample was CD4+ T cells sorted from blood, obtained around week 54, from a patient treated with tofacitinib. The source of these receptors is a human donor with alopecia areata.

The CDR3 spells CSVVMGVWNEKLFF. DNA of the CDR3: TGCAGCGTTGTCATGGGGGTCTGGAATGAAAAACTGTTTTTT. The genes are TRBV29-1 and TRBJ1-4; the D gene is possibly TRBD1 (5 bases). The CDR3 consists of 14 residues. V dropped 4 bases and J dropped 5 bases, with 14 bases sitting between them. CDR1 and CDR2 from the germline V gene are SQVTM and ANQGSEA.

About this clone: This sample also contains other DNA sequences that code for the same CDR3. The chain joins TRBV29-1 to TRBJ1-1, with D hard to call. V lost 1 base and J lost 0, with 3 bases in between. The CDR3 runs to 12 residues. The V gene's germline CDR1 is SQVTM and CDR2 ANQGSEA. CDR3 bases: TGCAGCGTTGAAGGGATGAACACTGAAGCTTTCTTT. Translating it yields CSVEGMNTEAFF.

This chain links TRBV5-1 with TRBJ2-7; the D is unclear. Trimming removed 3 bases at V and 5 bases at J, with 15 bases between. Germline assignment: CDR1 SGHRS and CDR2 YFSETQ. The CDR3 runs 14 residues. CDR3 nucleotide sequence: TGCGCCAGCAGCTCAACAGTAGTCCAAGACGAGCAGTACTTC. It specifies CASSSTVVQDEQYF.

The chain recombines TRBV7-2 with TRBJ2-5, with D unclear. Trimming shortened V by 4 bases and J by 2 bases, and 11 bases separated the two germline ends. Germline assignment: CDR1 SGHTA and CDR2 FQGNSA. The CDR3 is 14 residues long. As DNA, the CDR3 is TGTGCCAGCAGCTCGGACGGCAGACAAGAGACCCAGTACTTC. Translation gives CASSSDGRQETQYF. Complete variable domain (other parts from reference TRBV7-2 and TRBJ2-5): GAGVSQSPSNKVTEKGKDVELRCDPISGHTALYWYRQSLGQGLEFLIYFQGNSAPDKSGLPSDRFSAERTGGSVSTLTIQRTQQEDSAVYLCASSSDGRQETQYFGPGTRLLVL.

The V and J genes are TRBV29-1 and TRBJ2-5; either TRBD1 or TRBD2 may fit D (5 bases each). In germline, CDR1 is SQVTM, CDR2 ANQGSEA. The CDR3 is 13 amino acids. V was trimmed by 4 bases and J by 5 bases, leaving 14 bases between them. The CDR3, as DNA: TGCAGCGTTGTGAGGGGTAGAGGGGAGACCCAGTACTTC. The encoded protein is CSVVRGRGETQYF.

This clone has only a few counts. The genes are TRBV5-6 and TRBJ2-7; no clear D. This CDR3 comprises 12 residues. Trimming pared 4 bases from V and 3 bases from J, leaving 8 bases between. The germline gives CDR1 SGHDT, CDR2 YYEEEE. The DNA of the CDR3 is TGTGCCAGCAGCCAATACAGCTACGAGCAGTACTTC. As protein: CASSQYSYEQYF.

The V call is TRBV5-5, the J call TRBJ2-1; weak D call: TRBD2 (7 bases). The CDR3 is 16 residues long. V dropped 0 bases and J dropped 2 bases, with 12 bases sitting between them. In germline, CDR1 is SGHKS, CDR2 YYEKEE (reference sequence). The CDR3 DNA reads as TGTGCCAGCAGCTTGGATCCGGGGGGCCCCTACAATGAGCAGTTCTTC. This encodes CASSLDPGGPYNEQFF.

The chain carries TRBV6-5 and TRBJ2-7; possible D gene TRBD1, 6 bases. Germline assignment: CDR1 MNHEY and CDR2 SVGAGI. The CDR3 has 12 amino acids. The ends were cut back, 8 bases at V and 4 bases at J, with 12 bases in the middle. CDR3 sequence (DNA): TGTGCCAGCGGCAGGGGAAGATACGAGCAGTACTTC. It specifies CASGRGRYEQYF.

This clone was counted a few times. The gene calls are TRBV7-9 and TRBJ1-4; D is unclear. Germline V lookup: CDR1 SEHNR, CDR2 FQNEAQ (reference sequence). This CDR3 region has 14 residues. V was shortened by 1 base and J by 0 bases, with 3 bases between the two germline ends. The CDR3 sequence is CASSLGTTNEKLFF. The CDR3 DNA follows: TGTGCCAGCAGCTTAGGGACAACTAATGAAAAACTGTTTTTT.

The CDR3 DNA reads as TGTGCCAGCAGGAAGGAGTTGAACACTGAAGCTTTCTTT. Its translation: CASRKELNTEAFF. J is TRBJ1-1 and V is TRBV25-1; unclear D gene. Germline loops: CDR1 MGHDK, CDR2 SYGVNS. The CDR3 spans 13 residues. The ends were cut back, 6 bases at V and 0 bases at J, with 8 bases in the middle.

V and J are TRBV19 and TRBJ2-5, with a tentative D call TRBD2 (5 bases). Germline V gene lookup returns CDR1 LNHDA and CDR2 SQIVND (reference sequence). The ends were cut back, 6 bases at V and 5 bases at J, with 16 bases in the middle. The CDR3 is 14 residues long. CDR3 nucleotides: TGTGCCAGTAGCGTCGGGGTCCTCCGGGAGACCCAGTACTTC. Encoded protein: CASSVGVLRETQYF.

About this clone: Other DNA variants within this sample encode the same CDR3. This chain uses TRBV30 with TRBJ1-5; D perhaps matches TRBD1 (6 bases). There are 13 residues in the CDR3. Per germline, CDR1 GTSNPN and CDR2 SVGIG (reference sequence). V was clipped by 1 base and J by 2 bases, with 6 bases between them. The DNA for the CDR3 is TGTGCCTGGAGTGACAGGGGCAATCAGCCCCAGCATTTT. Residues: CAWSDRGNQPQHF.

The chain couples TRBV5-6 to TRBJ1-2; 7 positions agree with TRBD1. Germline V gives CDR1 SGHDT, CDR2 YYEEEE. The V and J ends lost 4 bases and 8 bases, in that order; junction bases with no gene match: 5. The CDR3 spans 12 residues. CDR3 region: CASSVQGRGYTF. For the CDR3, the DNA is TGTGCCAGCAGCGTACAGGGGAGGGGCTACACCTTC.

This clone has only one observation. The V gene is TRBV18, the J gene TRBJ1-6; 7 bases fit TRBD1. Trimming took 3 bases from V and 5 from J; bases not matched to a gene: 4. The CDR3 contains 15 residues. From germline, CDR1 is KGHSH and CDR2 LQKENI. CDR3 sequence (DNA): TGTGCCAGCTCACCGGCCAGGGGGGATAATTCACCCCTCCACTTT. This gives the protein CASSPARGDNSPLHF.

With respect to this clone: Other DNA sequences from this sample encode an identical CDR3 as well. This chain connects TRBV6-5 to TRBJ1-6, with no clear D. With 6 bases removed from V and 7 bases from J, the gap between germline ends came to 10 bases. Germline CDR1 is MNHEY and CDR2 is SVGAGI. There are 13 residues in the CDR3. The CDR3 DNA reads TGTGCCAGCAGGACCGGGAGGAATTCACCCCTCCACTTT. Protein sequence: CASRTGRNSPLHF.

The chain's CDR3 is CATSRAGRDAKNIQYF. The CDR3 nucleotides are TGTGCCACCAGCAGAGCAGGGAGGGACGCCAAAAACATTCAGTACTTC. The chain is built from TRBV15 and TRBJ2-4, with 7 bases lining up with TRBD2. The CDR3 consists of 16 residues. The ends lost 1 base at V and 1 base at J; junction bases unmatched: 4. The germline V gene has CDR1 LNHNV and CDR2 YYDKDF (reference sequence). The full variable domain, completed using reference TRBV15 and TRBJ2-4, is DAMVIQNPRYQVTQFGKPVTLSCSQTLNHNVMYWYQQKSSQAPKLLFHYYDKDFNNEADTPDNFQSRRPNTSFCFLDIRSPGLGDTAMYLCATSRAGRDAKNIQYFGAGTRLSVL.

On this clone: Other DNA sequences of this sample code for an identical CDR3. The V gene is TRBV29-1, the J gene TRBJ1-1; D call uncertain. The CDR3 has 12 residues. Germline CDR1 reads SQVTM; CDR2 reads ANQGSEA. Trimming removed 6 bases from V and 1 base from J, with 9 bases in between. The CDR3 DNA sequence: TGCAGCGTCGGGCGCGGGAACACTGAAGCTTTCTTT. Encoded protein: CSVGRGNTEAFF. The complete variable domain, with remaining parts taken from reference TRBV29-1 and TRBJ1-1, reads SAVISQKPSRDICQRGTSLTIQCQVDSQVTMMFWYRQQPGQSLTLIATANQGSEATYESGFVIDKFPISRPNLTFSTLTVSNMSPEDSSIYLCSVGRGNTEAFFGQGTRLTVV.

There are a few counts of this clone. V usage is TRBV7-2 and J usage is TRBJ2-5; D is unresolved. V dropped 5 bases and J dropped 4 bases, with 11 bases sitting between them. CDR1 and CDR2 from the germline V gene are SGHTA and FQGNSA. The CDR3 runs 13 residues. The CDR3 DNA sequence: TGTGCCAGCAGCCCTGACTGGGGAGAGACCCAGTACTTC. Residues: CASSPDWGETQYF.

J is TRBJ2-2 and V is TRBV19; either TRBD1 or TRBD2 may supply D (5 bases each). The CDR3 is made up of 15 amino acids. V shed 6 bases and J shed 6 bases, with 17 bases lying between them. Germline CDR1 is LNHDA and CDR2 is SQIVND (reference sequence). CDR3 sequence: CASRSRGNPPGELFF. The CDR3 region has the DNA TGTGCCAGTAGATCCCGGGGCAACCCTCCCGGGGAGCTGTTTTTT.

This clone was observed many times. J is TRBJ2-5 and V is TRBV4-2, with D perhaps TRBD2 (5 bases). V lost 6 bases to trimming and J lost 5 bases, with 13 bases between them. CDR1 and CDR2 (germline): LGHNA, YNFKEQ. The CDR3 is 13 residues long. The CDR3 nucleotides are TGTGCCAGCAGTGCCACTAGGGTGGAGACCCAGTACTTC. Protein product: CASSATRVETQYF.

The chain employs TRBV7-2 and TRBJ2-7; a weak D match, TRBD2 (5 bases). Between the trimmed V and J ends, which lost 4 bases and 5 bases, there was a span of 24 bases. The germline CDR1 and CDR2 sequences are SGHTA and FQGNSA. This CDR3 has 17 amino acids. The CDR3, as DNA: TGTGCCAGCAGCTCCCCCCTAGCAGCGATCAACATCCACGAGCAGTACTTC. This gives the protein CASSSPLAAINIHEQYF.

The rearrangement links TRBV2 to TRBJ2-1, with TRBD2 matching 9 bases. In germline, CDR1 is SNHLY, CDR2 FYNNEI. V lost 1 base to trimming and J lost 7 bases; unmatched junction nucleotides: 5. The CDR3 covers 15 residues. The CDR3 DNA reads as TGTGCCAGCAGTGAAGTTGCGGGGGGGCGTAATGAGCAGTTCTTC. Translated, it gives CASSEVAGGRNEQFF.

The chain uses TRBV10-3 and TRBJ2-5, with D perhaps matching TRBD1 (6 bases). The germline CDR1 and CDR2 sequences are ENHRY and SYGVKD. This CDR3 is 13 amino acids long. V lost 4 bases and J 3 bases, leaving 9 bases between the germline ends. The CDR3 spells CAISARTEETQYF. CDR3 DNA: TGTGCCATCAGTGCGAGGACAGAAGAGACCCAGTACTTC.

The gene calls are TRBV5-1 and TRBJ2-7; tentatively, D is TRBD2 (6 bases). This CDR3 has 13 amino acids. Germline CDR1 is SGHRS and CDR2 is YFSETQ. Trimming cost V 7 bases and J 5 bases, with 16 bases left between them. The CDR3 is CASGLLAGHEQYF. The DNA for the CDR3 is TGCGCCAGCGGGTTACTGGCGGGGCACGAGCAGTACTTC.

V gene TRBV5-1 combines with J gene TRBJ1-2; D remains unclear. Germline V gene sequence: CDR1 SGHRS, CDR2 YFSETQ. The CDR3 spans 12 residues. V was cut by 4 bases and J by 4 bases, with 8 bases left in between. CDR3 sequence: CASSPGRYGYTF. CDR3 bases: TGCGCCAGCAGCCCGGGCCGCTATGGCTACACCTTC.

The CDR3 here is CSVSGASSTEAFF. In DNA form, the CDR3 reads TGCAGCGTTTCTGGGGCCAGCAGCACTGAAGCTTTCTTT. This rearrangement joins TRBV29-1 to TRBJ1-1, with a tentative D call TRBD1 (5 bases). The V gene lost 5 bases and the J gene lost 4 bases, with 14 bases spanning the gap. This CDR3 is built from 13 residues. Looked up from germline, CDR1 is SQVTM and CDR2 is ANQGSEA. The full variable domain, rest sourced from reference TRBV29-1 and TRBJ1-1, is SAVISQKPSRDICQRGTSLTIQCQVDSQVTMMFWYRQQPGQSLTLIATANQGSEATYESGFVIDKFPISRPNLTFSTLTVSNMSPEDSSIYLCSVSGASSTEAFFGQGTRLTVV.

CDR3 sequence (DNA): TGCGCCAGCAGCCAAAGTCCCCCCGGGAGGACAGATACGCAGTATTTT. Protein product: CASSQSPPGRTDTQYF. The chain has TRBV4-1 and TRBJ2-3, with 7 bases aligning to TRBD2. The CDR3 has 16 amino acids. Germline V CDR1 and CDR2: MGHRA, YSYEKL. The V and J ends lost 2 bases and 3 bases, in that order; junction bases with no gene match: 8.

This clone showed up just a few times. For the CDR3, the DNA is TGCAGCGTTCAACGCGATGAGCAGTTCTTC. It codes for CSVQRDEQFF. The V gene is TRBV29-1, the J gene TRBJ2-1; no clear D. Between the trimmed V and J ends, which lost 5 bases and 8 bases, there was a span of 7 bases. The germline gives CDR1 SQVTM, CDR2 ANQGSEA. The CDR3 is 10 amino acids.